This section outlines one T cell receptor beta chain sequence together with its context. As yet, its antigen is unknown. TCRdb re-analysed the RT-PCR reads in MiXCR, keeping a single row per CDR3 protein. The table shows 860,000 or so distinct CDR3 sequences, with over 20% occurring only once. Germline CDR1 and CDR2: MNHEY and SVGEGT. The CDR3 consists of 15 residues. The V gene end was trimmed by 5 bases and the J gene end by 4 bases; junction bases not matched to a gene: 6. These data come from a study of response to subunit inactivated influenza vaccine. Findings of the study overall: A suggestion made by the authors is that each seasonal influenza vaccination recruits few new T cells.

The sample was PBMCs from blood, taken 4 to 6 days after vaccination. The chain has TRBV6-2 or TRBV6-3 and TRBJ2-3, with 10 bases matching TRBD1. The receptor was isolated from a man aged 45-65 years who received an inactivated influenza vaccine. DNA of the CDR3: TGTGCCAGCAGTAGACAGGGGGCTCGGGCAGATACGCAGTATTTT. As protein: CASSRQGARADTQYF.